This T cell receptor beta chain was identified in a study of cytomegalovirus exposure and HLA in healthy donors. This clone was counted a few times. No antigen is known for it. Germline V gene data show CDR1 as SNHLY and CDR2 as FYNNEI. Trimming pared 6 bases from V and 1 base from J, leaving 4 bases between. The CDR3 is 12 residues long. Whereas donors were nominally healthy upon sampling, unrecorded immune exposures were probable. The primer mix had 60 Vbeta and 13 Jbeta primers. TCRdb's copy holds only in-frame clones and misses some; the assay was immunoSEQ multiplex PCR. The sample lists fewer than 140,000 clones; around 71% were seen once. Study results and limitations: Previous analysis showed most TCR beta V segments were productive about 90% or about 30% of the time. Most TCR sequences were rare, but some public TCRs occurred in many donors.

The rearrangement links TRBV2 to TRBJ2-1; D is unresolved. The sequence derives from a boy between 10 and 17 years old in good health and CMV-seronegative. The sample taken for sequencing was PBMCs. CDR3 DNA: TGTGCCAGCAGGTCGTCCTACAATGAGCAGTTCTTC. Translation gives CASRSSYNEQFF.